A selection of T cell receptor beta chains follows, all from one sample in a study of T-cell memory formation after mild COVID-19. TCRdb independently ran MiXCR on the 5' RACE reads; one entry per CDR3 protein. The repertoire holds 250,000 to 300,000 distinct CDR3 sequences, 8.2% seen once, with 22% in the top ten. Material: PBMCs or a T cell subset sorted from them (not recorded which). The receptors come from a man between 18 and 35 years old who had mild COVID-19 (a few samples of this study predate the infection). Cell type and time point are not known. The CDR3 runs from the conserved cysteine through the conserved F or W. A D gene is named only where the DNA matches it firmly. Part of the rows lack a size; the others show once, few, many or a class for expanded clones.

TRBV25-1	TRBJ2-6	.	many	CASSAQGSSGANVLTF	TGTGCCAGCAGTGCTCAGGGAAGCTCTGGGGCCAACGTCCTGACTTTC
TRBV29-1	TRBJ2-5	.	.	CAVAGSKKETQYF	TGCGCGGTCGCCGGCAGCAAAAAAGAGACCCAGTACTTC
TRBV7-2	TRBJ2-5	.	few	CASSPYLASETQYF	TGTGCCAGCAGCCCATACCTCGCGTCGGAGACCCAGTACTTC
TRBV5-1	TRBJ1-6	TRBD1	once	CASSQTTGANSPLHF	TGCGCCAGCAGCCAGACGACAGGGGCTAATTCACCCCTCCACTTT
TRBV12-3/TRBV12-4	TRBJ2-6	.	.	CASSPRSSGANVLTF	TGTGCCAGCAGTCCCCGGTCGTCTGGGGCCAACGTCCTGACTTTC
TRBV7-6	TRBJ2-2	TRBD2	many	CASSRRERSNTGELFF	TGTGCCAGCAGCAGGCGGGAGCGGTCGAACACCGGGGAGCTGTTTTTT
TRBV19	TRBJ2-2	.	many	CASSIIQQTGELFF	TGTGCCAGTAGTATAATCCAGCAGACCGGGGAGCTGTTTTTT
TRBV9	TRBJ2-2	.	.	CASNVQQEEANTGELFF	TGTGCCAGCAACGTACAACAGGAGGAGGCGAACACCGGGGAGCTGTTTTTT
TRBV5-6	TRBJ2-7	TRBD1	.	CASSPGTTGQVSSYEQYF	TGTGCCAGCAGCCCCGGAACCACTGGACAGGTGAGCTCCTACGAGCAGTACTTC
TRBV6-5	TRBJ1-2	.	.	CASHSRFGYGYTF	TGTGCCAGCCACTCGAGGTTTGGCTATGGCTACACCTTC
TRBV7-2	TRBJ2-5	.	many	CASSLARTQETQYF	TGTGCCAGCAGCTTAGCCCGGACCCAAGAGACCCAGTACTTC
TRBV6-6	TRBJ2-1	.	.	CASSYSSGGLSGQFF	TGTGCCAGCAGTTACTCGTCGGGGGGCCTGTCGGGGCAGTTCTTC
TRBV7-9	TRBJ1-2	.	few	CASSPQPGRVGYTF	TGTGCCAGCAGCCCCCAGCCCGGGAGGGTAGGCTACACCTTC
TRBV20-1	TRBJ2-7	TRBD1	few	CSAWDRGEEQYF	TGCAGTGCTTGGGACAGGGGTGAAGAGCAGTACTTC
TRBV6-5	TRBJ1-6	.	.	CASSYGGRSYNSPLHF	TGTGCCAGCAGTTACGGCGGACGCTCCTATAATTCACCCCTCCACTTT
TRBV5-1	TRBJ1-1	.	few	CASSLPYRDDTEAFF	TGCGCCAGCAGCCTTCCCTACAGGGACGACACTGAAGCTTTCTTT
TRBV5-6	TRBJ2-3	.	.	CASSLREGADTQYF	TGTGCCAGCAGCTTGAGGGAAGGGGCAGATACGCAGTATTTT
TRBV12-3/TRBV12-4	TRBJ1-5	.	.	CASSPTGSPNSNQPQHF	TGTGCCAGCAGTCCGACAGGCTCCCCCAATAGCAATCAGCCCCAGCATTTT
TRBV7-6	TRBJ2-1	.	few	CASSPLEGANNEQFF	TGTGCCAGCAGCCCCCTGGAGGGGGCGAACAATGAGCAGTTCTTC
TRBV29-1	TRBJ1-1	.	.	CSVDRSMNTEAFF	TGCAGCGTTGACCGGTCCATGAACACTGAAGCTTTCTTT
TRBV7-9	TRBJ1-5	.	.	CASSLDFQPQHF	TGTGCCAGCAGCTTAGATTTTCAGCCCCAGCATTTT
TRBV20-1	TRBJ2-2	.	.	CSAPGVATGELFF	TGCAGTGCCCCCGGGGTCGCCACCGGGGAGCTGTTTTTT
TRBV12-3/TRBV12-4	TRBJ2-1	TRBD2	many	CASSLSGGYYNEQFF	TGTGCCAGCAGTCTTAGCGGGGGGTACTACAATGAGCAGTTCTTC
TRBV19	TRBJ1-6	TRBD1	many	CASSFGQGNSPLHF	TGTGCCAGTAGTTTTGGACAGGGGAATTCACCCCTCCACTTT
TRBV15	TRBJ1-1	.	.	CATSRDQRGTEAFF	TGTGCCACCAGCAGAGATCAGCGAGGCACTGAAGCTTTCTTT
TRBV7-2	TRBJ2-5	TRBD1	few	CASSLTGDAKTQYF	TGTGCCAGCAGCCTCACAGGGGACGCGAAGACCCAGTACTTC
TRBV7-6	TRBJ2-7	.	few	CASSLAQGRVDEQYF	TGTGCCAGCAGCTTAGCCCAGGGCAGGGTCGACGAGCAGTACTTC
TRBV20-1	TRBJ1-1	.	few	CSAREPRVRTEAFF	TGCAGTGCTAGAGAACCCAGGGTCAGAACTGAAGCTTTCTTT
TRBV12-5	TRBJ2-7	.	few	CASGGPDSYEQYF	TGTGCTAGTGGTGGACCGGACTCCTACGAGCAGTACTTC
TRBV4-3	TRBJ2-5	TRBD1	.	CASSQEGDREGQETQYF	TGCGCCAGCAGCCAAGAGGGGGACAGGGAGGGTCAAGAGACCCAGTACTTC
TRBV12-5	TRBJ2-1	.	few	CASGLVIVGSPNEQFF	TGTGCTAGTGGTTTGGTAATCGTAGGCAGCCCCAATGAGCAGTTCTTC
TRBV12-3/TRBV12-4	TRBJ2-7	.	.	CASCSGTSSYEQYF	TGTGCCAGCTGCTCCGGGACAAGCTCCTACGAGCAGTACTTC
TRBV5-1	TRBJ2-3	.	.	CASSLQGRVGADTQYF	TGCGCCAGCAGCTTGCAGGGTAGGGTTGGGGCAGATACGCAGTATTTT
TRBV7-2	TRBJ2-1	TRBD2	many	CASSLSSSIAGVNNEQFF	TGTGCCAGCAGCTTAAGCAGCAGCATAGCGGGGGTTAACAATGAGCAGTTCTTC
TRBV6-6	TRBJ2-5	TRBD2	few	CASRRTSGGVAGETQYF	TGTGCCAGCAGACGGACTAGCGGGGGGGTTGCAGGAGAGACCCAGTACTTC
TRBV12-3/TRBV12-4	TRBJ1-5	.	many	CASSSRVGGSSNQPQHF	TGTGCCAGCAGTTCCCGGGTTGGAGGGTCTAGCAATCAGCCCCAGCATTTT
TRBV18	TRBJ2-1	.	.	CASSPAGPGNEQFF	TGTGCCAGCTCACCCGCGGGGCCTGGCAATGAGCAGTTCTTC
TRBV9	TRBJ1-2	TRBD1	.	CASSPRQGYGYTF	TGTGCCAGCAGCCCAAGACAGGGGTACGGCTACACCTTC
TRBV7-2	TRBJ2-5	.	.	CASGLSSGQETQYF	TGTGCCAGCGGCTTAAGTAGCGGACAAGAGACCCAGTACTTC
TRBV19	TRBJ2-2	TRBD1	few	CAGSKTGLSGELFF	TGTGCCGGGTCCAAGACAGGGTTATCCGGGGAGCTGTTTTTT
TRBV5-1	TRBJ2-7	.	.	CASHDSYRGVQYF	TGCGCCAGTCACGACAGCTATCGGGGTGTGCAGTACTTC
TRBV20-1	TRBJ2-5	.	.	CSAYRGAGATGETQYF	TGCAGTGCTTACAGGGGGGCGGGAGCGACGGGAGAGACCCAGTACTTC
TRBV7-2	TRBJ2-3	TRBD2	.	CASTSGRASQDTQYF	TGTGCCAGTACTAGCGGGAGGGCCTCACAGGATACGCAGTATTTT
TRBV12-3/TRBV12-4	TRBJ1-5	.	.	CASSPVRGANQPQHF	TGTGCCAGCAGTCCGGTCCGGGGGGCAAATCAGCCCCAGCATTTT
TRBV5-1	TRBJ2-7	TRBD1	few	CASSLARGQGSYEQYF	TGCGCCAGCAGCTTGGCCAGGGGACAGGGCTCCTACGAGCAGTACTTC
TRBV4-1	TRBJ2-7	TRBD1	.	CASSQDGQGAEQYF	TGCGCCAGCAGCCAAGATGGACAGGGCGCCGAGCAGTACTTC
TRBV24-1	TRBJ2-3	TRBD1	few	CATSLRTGGTDTQYF	TGTGCCACCAGTCTTAGGACAGGCGGCACAGATACGCAGTATTTT
TRBV6-5	TRBJ2-2	TRBD1	.	CASSYSNRGHGTGELFF	TGTGCCAGCAGTTACTCGAACAGGGGGCACGGCACCGGGGAGCTGTTTTTT
TRBV12-3/TRBV12-4	TRBJ2-5	TRBD1	few	CASREQGDQETQYF	TGTGCCAGCAGGGAACAGGGGGACCAAGAGACCCAGTACTTC
TRBV2	TRBJ2-2	TRBD1	.	CASSRAGTVNTGELFF	TGTGCCAGCAGCCGAGCCGGGACAGTTAACACCGGGGAGCTGTTTTTT
TRBV6-2/TRBV6-3	TRBJ2-5	.	few	CASNPPGLLGGETQYF	TGTGCCAGCAACCCGCCCGGACTCCTCGGTGGGGAGACCCAGTACTTC
TRBV12-3/TRBV12-4	TRBJ2-1	.	.	CASSLVFPGNEQFF	TGTGCCAGCAGTTTGGTCTTTCCGGGGAATGAGCAGTTCTTC
TRBV4-1	TRBJ2-3	TRBD2	few	CASSQVPAGGRDTQYF	TGCGCCAGCAGCCAAGTTCCAGCGGGGGGGCGAGATACGCAGTATTTT